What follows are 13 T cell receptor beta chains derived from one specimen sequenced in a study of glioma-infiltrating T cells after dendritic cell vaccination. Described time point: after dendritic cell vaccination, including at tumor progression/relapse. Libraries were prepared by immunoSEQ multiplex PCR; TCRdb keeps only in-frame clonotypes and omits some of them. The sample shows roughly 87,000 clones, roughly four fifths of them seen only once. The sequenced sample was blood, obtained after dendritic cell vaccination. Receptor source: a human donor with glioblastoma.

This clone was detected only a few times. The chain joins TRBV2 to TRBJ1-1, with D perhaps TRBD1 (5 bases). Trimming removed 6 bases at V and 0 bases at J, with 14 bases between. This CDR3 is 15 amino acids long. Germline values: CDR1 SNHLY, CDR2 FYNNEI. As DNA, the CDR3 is TGTGCCAGCAGGCCTTACCAGGGCATGAACACTGAAGCTTTCTTT. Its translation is CASRPYQGMNTEAFF.

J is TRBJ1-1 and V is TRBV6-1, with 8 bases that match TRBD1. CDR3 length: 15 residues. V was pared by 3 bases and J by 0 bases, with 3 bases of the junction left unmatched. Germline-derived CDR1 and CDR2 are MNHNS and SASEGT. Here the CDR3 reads CASSDRGQVNTEAFF. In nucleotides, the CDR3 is TGTGCCAGCAGTGATCGGGGACAGGTGAACACTGAAGCTTTCTTT.

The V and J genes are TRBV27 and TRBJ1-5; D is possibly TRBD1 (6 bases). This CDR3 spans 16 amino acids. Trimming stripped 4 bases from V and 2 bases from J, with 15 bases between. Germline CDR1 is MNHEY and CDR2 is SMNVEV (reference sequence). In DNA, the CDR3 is TGTGCCAGCAGTTCAGATAGCAGGGGCGGCAATCAGCCCCAGCATTTT. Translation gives CASSSDSRGGNQPQHF.

CDR3 protein: CASSLPSGGADEQFF. Written as DNA, the CDR3 is TGCGCCAGCAGCTTGCCCAGCGGGGGGGCAGATGAGCAGTTCTTC. The chain is built from TRBV5-1 and TRBJ2-1, with 10 nucleotides matching TRBD2. Losses at the gene ends were 1 base for V and 8 bases for J; bases not matched to a gene: 6. Germline loops: CDR1 SGHRS, CDR2 YFSETQ. CDR3 size: 15 residues.

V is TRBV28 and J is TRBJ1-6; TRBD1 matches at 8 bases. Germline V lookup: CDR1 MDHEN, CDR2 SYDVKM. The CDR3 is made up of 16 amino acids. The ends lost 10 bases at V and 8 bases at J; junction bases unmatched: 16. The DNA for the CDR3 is TGTGCCACCGAGTACCTATCTACAGGGGGGGATTCACCCCTCCACTTT. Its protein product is CATEYLSTGGDSPLHF.

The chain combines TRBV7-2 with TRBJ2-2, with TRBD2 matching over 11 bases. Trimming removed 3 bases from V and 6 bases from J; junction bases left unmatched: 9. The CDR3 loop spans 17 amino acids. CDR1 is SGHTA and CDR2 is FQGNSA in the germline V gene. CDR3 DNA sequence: TGTGCCAGCAGCTTCGTAGCGGGGGGGGAAGTCGCCGGGGAGCTGTTTTTT. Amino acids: CASSFVAGGEVAGELFF.

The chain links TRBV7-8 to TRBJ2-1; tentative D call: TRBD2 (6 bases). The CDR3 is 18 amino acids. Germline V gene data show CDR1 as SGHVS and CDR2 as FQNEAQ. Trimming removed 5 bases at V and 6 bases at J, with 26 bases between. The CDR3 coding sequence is TGTGCCAGCAGCCCCCACAGGCTCCGGGGGTTGAATTCCAATGAGCAGTTCTTC. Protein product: CASSPHRLRGLNSNEQFF.

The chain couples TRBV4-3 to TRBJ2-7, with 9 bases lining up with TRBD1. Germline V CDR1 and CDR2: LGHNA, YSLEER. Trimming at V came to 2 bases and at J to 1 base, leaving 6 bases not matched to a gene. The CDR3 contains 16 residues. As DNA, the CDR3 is TGCGCCAGCAGCCAATTTTCCGGGACAGGGTCCTACGAGCAGTACTTC. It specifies CASSQFSGTGSYEQYF.

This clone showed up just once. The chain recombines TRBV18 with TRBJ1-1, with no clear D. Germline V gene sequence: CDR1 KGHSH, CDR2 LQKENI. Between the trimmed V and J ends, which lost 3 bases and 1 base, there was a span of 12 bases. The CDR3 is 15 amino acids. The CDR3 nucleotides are TGTGCCAGCTCACCGAAAGACGGAGAGAACACTGAAGCTTTCTTT. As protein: CASSPKDGENTEAFF.

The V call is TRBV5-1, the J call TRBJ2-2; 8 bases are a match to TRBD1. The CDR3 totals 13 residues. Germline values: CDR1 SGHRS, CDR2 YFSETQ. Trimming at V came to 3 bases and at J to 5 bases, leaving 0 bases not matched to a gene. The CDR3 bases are TGCGCCAGCAGCTGGACAGGGACCGGGGAGCTGTTTTTT. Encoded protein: CASSWTGTGELFF.

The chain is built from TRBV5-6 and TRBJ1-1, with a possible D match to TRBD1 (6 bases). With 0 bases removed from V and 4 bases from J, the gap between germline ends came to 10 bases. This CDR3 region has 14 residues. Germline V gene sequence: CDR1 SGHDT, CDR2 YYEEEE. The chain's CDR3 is CASSLVQQGTEAFF. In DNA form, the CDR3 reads TGTGCCAGCAGCTTGGTTCAACAGGGCACTGAAGCTTTCTTT.

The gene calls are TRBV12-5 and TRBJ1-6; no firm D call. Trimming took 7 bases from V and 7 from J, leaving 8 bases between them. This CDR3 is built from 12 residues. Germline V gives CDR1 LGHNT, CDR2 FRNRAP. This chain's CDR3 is CASAFSNSPLHF. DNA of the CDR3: TGTGCTAGTGCTTTCTCGAATTCACCCCTCCACTTT.

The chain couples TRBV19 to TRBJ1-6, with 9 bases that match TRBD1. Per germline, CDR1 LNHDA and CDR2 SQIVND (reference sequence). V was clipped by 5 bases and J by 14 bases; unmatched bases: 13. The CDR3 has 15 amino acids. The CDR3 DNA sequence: TGTGCCAGTAGTCCAGGGGGGACAGGGAGAATGGCCCTCCACTTT. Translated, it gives CASSPGGTGRMALHF.